A selection of T cell receptor beta chains follows, all from one sample in a study of T cell repertoires in cytomegalovirus infection. TCRdb fed the reads into MiXCR, producing one record per CDR3 protein. The table records over 300,000 distinct CDR3 sequences, roughly 15% of them present only once. Sequenced: PBMCs. All receptors derive from a human donor in good health (CMV status not recorded). Some clones in this sample may be carry-over from other donors' samples. Both conserved end residues are part of each CDR3. Each record gives: V gene, J gene, clone size, D gene, CDR3 protein, CDR3 DNA. D genes are given only for firm matches. A row's size may be missing; if present it is once, few, many or a size class.

V gene: TRBV2
J gene: TRBJ2-5
clone size: few
D gene: -
CDR3 protein: CASSAVSGRAVGETQYF
CDR3 DNA: TGTGCCAGCAGTGCGGTCTCGGGCAGGGCGGTAGGGGAGACCCAGTACTTC

V gene: TRBV5-1
J gene: TRBJ1-4
clone size: -
D gene: -
CDR3 protein: CASSFRGVSEKLFF
CDR3 DNA: TGCGCCAGCAGCTTCCGAGGGGTTAGTGAAAAACTGTTTTTT

V gene: TRBV4-2
J gene: TRBJ1-2
clone size: -
D gene: -
CDR3 protein: CASSQESQGPVYGYTF
CDR3 DNA: TGTGCCAGCAGCCAAGAGAGTCAGGGGCCGGTATATGGCTACACCTTC

V gene: TRBV9
J gene: TRBJ1-3
clone size: -
D gene: -
CDR3 protein: CASSPEGTVGNTIYF
CDR3 DNA: TGTGCCAGCAGCCCAGAGGGAACAGTTGGAAACACCATATATTTT

V gene: TRBV6-5
J gene: TRBJ1-3
clone size: many
D gene: TRBD1
CDR3 protein: CASRLTGLAGNTIYF
CDR3 DNA: TGTGCCAGCAGGCTGACAGGGCTTGCGGGAAACACCATATATTTT

V gene: TRBV20-1
J gene: TRBJ2-1
clone size: -
D gene: TRBD2
CDR3 protein: CSASYSLAGKVEQFF
CDR3 DNA: TGCAGTGCTAGCTACTCTCTAGCGGGGAAAGTTGAGCAGTTCTTC

V gene: TRBV7-9
J gene: TRBJ2-2
clone size: many
D gene: -
CDR3 protein: CASSSVTTGTGELFF
CDR3 DNA: TGTGCCAGCAGCTCCGTGACGACCGGGACAGGGGAGCTGTTTTTT

V gene: TRBV28
J gene: TRBJ2-4
clone size: many
D gene: -
CDR3 protein: CASSSGLLAKNIQYF
CDR3 DNA: TGTGCCAGCAGTTCAGGACTGTTAGCCAAAAACATTCAGTACTTC

V gene: TRBV2
J gene: TRBJ1-2
clone size: many
D gene: TRBD1
CDR3 protein: CASSGGQYGYTF
CDR3 DNA: TGTGCCAGCAGCGGGGGACAGTATGGCTACACCTTC

V gene: TRBV5-4
J gene: TRBJ1-6
clone size: many
D gene: -
CDR3 protein: CASSHLGGGGNSPLHF
CDR3 DNA: TGTGCCAGCAGTCACCTGGGGGGGGGTGGTAATTCACCCCTCCACTTT

V gene: TRBV9
J gene: TRBJ2-1
clone size: many
D gene: -
CDR3 protein: CASSVVSGEQFF
CDR3 DNA: TGTGCCAGCAGCGTAGTAAGCGGCGAGCAGTTCTTC

V gene: TRBV7-2
J gene: TRBJ1-1
clone size: many
D gene: TRBD1
CDR3 protein: CASSSGQGYWNTEAFF
CDR3 DNA: TGTGCCAGCAGCTCCGGACAGGGCTACTGGAACACTGAAGCTTTCTTT

V gene: TRBV7-9
J gene: TRBJ2-7
clone size: many
D gene: -
CDR3 protein: CASSLAGFEQYF
CDR3 DNA: TGTGCCAGCAGCTTAGCAGGATTCGAGCAGTACTTC

V gene: TRBV20-1
J gene: TRBJ2-1
clone size: few
D gene: TRBD2
CDR3 protein: CSAGGGRGGRSTYNEQFF
CDR3 DNA: TGCAGTGCTGGGGGGGGGCGGGGGGGCCGTTCCACCTACAATGAGCAGTTCTTC

V gene: TRBV20-1
J gene: TRBJ2-7
clone size: once
D gene: -
CDR3 protein: CSAIGTETPYEQYF
CDR3 DNA: TGCAGTGCTATTGGCACAGAGACCCCCTACGAGCAGTACTTC

V gene: TRBV5-1
J gene: TRBJ2-5
clone size: -
D gene: TRBD2
CDR3 protein: CASSRGGIGYQETQYF
CDR3 DNA: TGCGCCAGCAGCCGGGGGGGGATAGGGTACCAAGAGACCCAGTACTTC

V gene: TRBV7-7
J gene: TRBJ2-5
clone size: few
D gene: TRBD2
CDR3 protein: CASSLLADPGTQYF
CDR3 DNA: TGTGCTAGCAGCCTACTAGCGGACCCAGGGACCCAGTACTTC

V gene: TRBV7-8
J gene: TRBJ1-1
clone size: many
D gene: -
CDR3 protein: CASSLESRVEAFF
CDR3 DNA: TGTGCCAGCAGCTTGGAAAGCAGGGTTGAAGCTTTCTTT

V gene: TRBV7-2
J gene: TRBJ2-2
clone size: many
D gene: TRBD2
CDR3 protein: CASSPRLAGSGELFF
CDR3 DNA: TGTGCCAGCAGCCCCCGGCTAGCGGGGTCCGGGGAGCTGTTTTTT

V gene: TRBV4-1
J gene: TRBJ2-7
clone size: many
D gene: -
CDR3 protein: CASSYLGRRSHEQYF
CDR3 DNA: TGCGCCAGCTCCTATCTAGGTCGTCGGTCCCACGAGCAGTACTTC

V gene: TRBV28
J gene: TRBJ2-1
clone size: -
D gene: -
CDR3 protein: CASTPHPGYNEQFF
CDR3 DNA: TGTGCCAGCACGCCACACCCGGGGTACAATGAGCAGTTCTTC

V gene: TRBV10-3
J gene: TRBJ2-5
clone size: -
D gene: TRBD1
CDR3 protein: CAFSEGTGISETQYF
CDR3 DNA: TGTGCCTTCAGTGAGGGGACAGGGATATCAGAGACCCAGTACTTC

V gene: TRBV9
J gene: TRBJ2-1
clone size: -
D gene: -
CDR3 protein: CASSPEGGPTNEQFF
CDR3 DNA: TGTGCCAGCAGCCCAGAGGGGGGGCCAACCAATGAGCAGTTCTTC

V gene: TRBV6-2/TRBV6-3
J gene: TRBJ2-7
clone size: few
D gene: TRBD1
CDR3 protein: CASSPGQGVEQYF
CDR3 DNA: TGTGCCAGCAGCCCCGGACAGGGCGTCGAGCAGTACTTC

V gene: TRBV25-1
J gene: TRBJ1-5
clone size: -
D gene: TRBD1
CDR3 protein: CASGRTGGPQHF
CDR3 DNA: TGTGCCAGCGGAAGGACAGGGGGGCCCCAGCATTTT

V gene: TRBV19
J gene: TRBJ1-2
clone size: few
D gene: -
CDR3 protein: CASTEDATANYGYTF
CDR3 DNA: TGTGCCAGTACCGAGGACGCGACAGCTAACTATGGCTACACCTTC

V gene: TRBV6-5
J gene: TRBJ2-7
clone size: few
D gene: -
CDR3 protein: CASSYSSQGAYEQYF
CDR3 DNA: TGTGCCAGCAGTTACTCGAGCCAGGGAGCCTACGAGCAGTACTTC

V gene: TRBV7-2
J gene: TRBJ2-2
clone size: many
D gene: TRBD2
CDR3 protein: CASSLGGSTGELFF
CDR3 DNA: TGTGCCAGCAGCCTCGGGGGGTCCACCGGGGAGCTGTTTTTT

V gene: TRBV2
J gene: TRBJ1-4
clone size: -
D gene: TRBD1
CDR3 protein: CASSAGQGALSEKLFF
CDR3 DNA: TGTGCCAGCAGTGCGGGACAGGGGGCTTTGAGTGAAAAACTGTTTTTT

V gene: TRBV7-2
J gene: TRBJ2-3
clone size: many
D gene: -
CDR3 protein: CASSLGPVEGDTQYF
CDR3 DNA: TGTGCCAGCAGTCTGGGACCGGTGGAGGGGGATACGCAGTATTTT

V gene: TRBV7-9
J gene: TRBJ1-6
clone size: -
D gene: -
CDR3 protein: CASSLMGENSPLHF
CDR3 DNA: TGTGCCAGCAGCTTAATGGGGGAAAATTCACCCCTCCACTTT

V gene: TRBV7-2
J gene: TRBJ2-5
clone size: many
D gene: -
CDR3 protein: CASSFYSPGQETQYF
CDR3 DNA: TGTGCCAGCAGCTTTTATTCCCCAGGGCAAGAGACCCAGTACTTC

V gene: TRBV6-2/TRBV6-3
J gene: TRBJ1-1
clone size: many
D gene: TRBD1
CDR3 protein: CASSLLPTGSGTEAFF
CDR3 DNA: TGTGCCAGCAGTCTCCTTCCGACAGGGTCCGGCACTGAAGCTTTCTTT

V gene: TRBV28
J gene: TRBJ2-3
clone size: many
D gene: -
CDR3 protein: CASSSDTDTQYF
CDR3 DNA: TGTGCCAGCAGTTCCGACACAGATACGCAGTATTTT

V gene: TRBV6-1
J gene: TRBJ1-4
clone size: -
D gene: -
CDR3 protein: CASSESQGRGNEKLFF
CDR3 DNA: TGTGCCAGCAGTGAATCGCAGGGAAGGGGAAATGAAAAACTGTTTTTT

V gene: TRBV12-3/TRBV12-4
J gene: TRBJ2-6
clone size: few
D gene: -
CDR3 protein: CASSLNSAGANVLTF
CDR3 DNA: TGTGCCAGCAGTTTAAACAGTGCTGGGGCCAACGTCCTGACTTTC

V gene: TRBV6-2/TRBV6-3
J gene: TRBJ2-3
clone size: -
D gene: TRBD2
CDR3 protein: CAISPTSGTDTQYF
CDR3 DNA: TGTGCCATCTCGCCGACTAGCGGCACAGATACGCAGTATTTT

V gene: TRBV18
J gene: TRBJ2-3
clone size: -
D gene: -
CDR3 protein: CASSPQAGQRSTDTQYF
CDR3 DNA: TGTGCCAGCTCACCCCAGGCGGGTCAGAGATCTACAGATACGCAGTATTTT

V gene: TRBV10-3
J gene: TRBJ1-1
clone size: many
D gene: -
CDR3 protein: CAISESSLTNTEAFF
CDR3 DNA: TGTGCCATCAGTGAGTCAAGTTTAACGAACACTGAAGCTTTCTTT

V gene: TRBV30
J gene: TRBJ1-2
clone size: -
D gene: TRBD1
CDR3 protein: CAWSVPDRGRGDYGYTF
CDR3 DNA: TGTGCCTGGAGTGTACCTGACAGGGGGCGCGGGGACTATGGCTACACCTTC

V gene: TRBV24-1
J gene: TRBJ2-1
clone size: few
D gene: -
CDR3 protein: CATSGSGGSYNEQFF
CDR3 DNA: TGTGCCACCAGTGGAAGCGGCGGCTCCTACAATGAGCAGTTCTTC

V gene: TRBV15
J gene: TRBJ1-5
clone size: many
D gene: TRBD1
CDR3 protein: CATSSRSAGQGHQPQHF
CDR3 DNA: TGTGCCACCAGCAGCCGATCTGCGGGACAGGGACATCAGCCCCAGCATTTT